This TCR beta chain came from a study of OX40 agonist ivuxolimab in advanced cancers. General notes on the study: Ivuxolimab, which targeted the costimulatory receptor OX40 (CD134), was an agonistic, fully human IgG2 monoclonal antibody. In the dose-escalation cohort, roughly 80% of patients were male, and the mean age was approximately 64 years, with a range of roughly 20 to 80. Intravenous ivuxolimab was administered to patients every 2 weeks at six dose levels: 0.01, 0.1, 0.3, 1.5, 3 and 10 mg/kg. The paper reports the monotherapy dose-escalation portion (N of about 47 patients) of the phase I ivuxolimab trial. Among the 52 dose-escalation patients, approximately 20 had hepatocellular carcinoma, approximately 15 melanoma, 9 renal cell carcinoma and 9 head and neck cancer. Prior anti-PD-1, anti-PD-L1 or anti-CTLA-4 therapy was permitted, and checkpoint inhibitors had been received by about two fifths of dose-escalation patients. The purpose of peripheral TCRbeta sequencing was to test whether ivuxolimab changed TCR sequence diversity and led to clonal T-cell expansion. Three dose-escalation patients achieved partial responses, one with hepatocellular carcinoma and two with cutaneous melanoma.

A remark on this clone: Its antigen remains undetermined. The input lacks base qualities; no much larger clone sits a single base away.

The research as a whole found: In the 0.1-3.0 mg/kg groups, partial responders had among the lowest normalized peripheral clonal expansion, particularly in CD8+ T cells. Low levels of normalized T-cell clonal expansion were also seen in some patients who did not respond. After ivuxolimab, more expanded clones were found on average in CD8+ T cells than in CD4+ T cells. Clonal expansion of both CD4+ and CD8+ blood T cells was observed from baseline to week 6 at doses 0.1 to 3.0 mg/kg. The antigen specificity of the peripheral T cells that underwent clonal expansion was not determined.

For sequencing of the TCRbeta CDR3 region, genomic DNA was extracted from the sorted cells. The immunoSEQ Assay was used for sequencing of TCRbeta CDR3 regions. The immuneACCESS repertoire file appears here via TCRdb, limited to in-frame rearrangements. These files lack a portion of the clones; in checked studies, under half of the deficit traces to unresolved V genes, and the cause of the others is not known. This sample gives roughly 64,000 clones in total; over 75% of them show up just once. The top ten hold approximately 14% of the sample. The CDR3 starts with the cysteine, ends with the phenylalanine, and has 13 residues. Just CDR3 DNA is preserved here, 39 bases in frame from base 1. Germline trimming amounts to 7 bases on V and 3 bases on J, with 2 as the count of junction bases outside the gene matches. CDR1 is given as SGHRS and CDR2 as YFSETQ, both from the germline V gene. Patients with autoimmune disease history or receiving systemic immunosuppression were excluded from the trial. Peripheral blood for TCR sequencing was drawn from every dose cohort at baseline, at cycle 4 day 1 and at cycle 7 day 1. The samples were taken from a phase I, first-in-human, multicenter, open-label dose-escalation trial of ivuxolimab. Adults with locally advanced or metastatic melanoma, renal cell carcinoma, hepatocellular carcinoma or head and neck squamous cell carcinoma were enrolled in the trial. Before TCR sequencing, CD4+ T cells and CD8+ T cells from peripheral blood were sorted into separate populations.

The chain is assembled from TRBV5-1 and TRBJ2-3, with 10 bases aligning to TRBD2. The clonotype was recovered from an adult with an advanced solid tumor such as melanoma, head and neck, liver or kidney cancer. The input for sequencing was CD4+ or CD8+ T cells sorted from blood, taken in a trial of the OX40 agonist ivuxolimab. The DNA sequence is as follows: TGCGCCAGCTTAGCGGGAGGAACAGATACGCAGTATTTT. Its translation reads: CASLAGGTDTQYF.